This T cell receptor beta chain appears in the sequencing data of a study of vaccination effects on CD4 cells after COVID-19. In regard to this clone: Its antigen remains unknown.

Culture lasted about 10 days before CD4+ T cell isolation. Each participant was given two doses of one vaccine (BNT162b2 or mRNA-1273). Nucleocapsid antibodies stayed negative before and after vaccination, showing no earlier SARS-CoV-2 infection. It was on days 3 and 7 that half the medium was replaced with IL-2 medium. Germline V gene data show CDR1 as LNHDA and CDR2 as SQIVND (reference sequence). The CDR3 consists of 15 residues. V was shortened by 7 bases and J by 0 bases, with 16 bases between the two germline ends. Profiled with immunoSEQ multiplex PCR; TCRdb holds only in-frame clones, not every one. The sample contains just over 55,000 clones, approximately 80% of which appear only once.

This sequence was found in a human donor who received a COVID-19 vaccine. Material: CD4+ T cells from PBMCs cultured without peptide, obtained after COVID-19 vaccination. The chain couples TRBV19 to TRBJ2-7, with a tentative D call TRBD2 (6 bases). The CDR3 sequence is CASTPLWGDSYEQYF. The CDR3 region has the DNA TGTGCCAGTACCCCGCTTTGGGGGGACTCCTACGAGCAGTACTTC.